These T cell receptor beta chains were read from a single sample in a study of blood T cell repertoires in COVID-19. Here immunoSEQ multiplex PCR was the method, and the copy in TCRdb shows in-frame clones only, minus some. Of roughly 140,000 clones listed, over 70% were seen once; the top ten hold less than 2%. The sample comprised peripheral blood. Receptors were obtained from a woman in her sixties with acute or convalescent COVID-19. CDR3s include the opening cysteine and the closing phenylalanine or tryptophan. Each record gives: clone size, V gene, D gene, J gene, CDR3 protein, CDR3 DNA. The D gene is left open where the match is weak. Only part of the rows carry a size: once, few, many, or a class if the clone is expanded.

>-|TRBV21-1|-|TRBJ2-7
CASSKGTRASGRGWDEQYF
TGTGCCAGCAGCAAAGGGACCCGGGCTAGCGGGAGGGGTTGGGACGAGCAGTACTTC
>-|TRBV27|TRBD1|TRBJ2-7
CASRGTGGVAHEQYF
TGTGCCAGCAGAGGAACAGGGGGCGTAGCTCACGAGCAGTACTTC
>-|TRBV4-1|-|TRBJ1-5
CASSQDLAGMVSNQPQHF
TGCGCCAGCAGCCAAGATTTGGCGGGGATGGTAAGCAATCAGCCCCAGCATTTT
>-|TRBV3-1/TRBV3-2|TRBD2|TRBJ2-1
CASSQDTAGATNEQFF
TGTGCCAGCAGCCAAGACACAGCGGGAGCTACGAATGAGCAGTTCTTC
>-|TRBV5-1|-|TRBJ2-3
CASSRQRPSTDTQYF
TGCGCCAGCAGCAGGCAGCGGCCGAGCACAGATACGCAGTATTTT
>-|TRBV28|TRBD2|TRBJ2-1
CATKTSGPYNEQFF
TGTGCCACCAAGACTAGCGGGCCTTACAATGAGCAGTTCTTC
>-|TRBV28|-|TRBJ1-3
CASSQGRNTIYF
TGTGCCAGCAGCCAGGGAAGAAACACCATATATTTT
>-|TRBV19|-|TRBJ2-7
CASSDGVAVLVEEQYF
TGTGCCAGTAGTGACGGGGTGGCAGTCCTTGTCGAAGAGCAGTACTTC
>few|TRBV4-1|TRBD2|TRBJ2-2
CASRKRERAAGELFF
TGCGCCAGCAGAAAGCGGGAGAGGGCGGCCGGGGAGCTGTTTTTT
>few|TRBV6-5|-|TRBJ1-1
CASSYSFTLNTEAFF
TGTGCCAGCAGTTACTCGTTCACATTGAACACTGAAGCTTTCTTT
>few|TRBV4-1|TRBD1|TRBJ2-7
CASSHPGTAYEQYF
TGCGCCAGCAGCCATCCCGGGACAGCCTACGAGCAGTACTTC
>-|TRBV6-6|TRBD1|TRBJ2-7
CATRGPGQGFHEQYF
TGTGCCACCAGGGGTCCGGGACAGGGCTTCCACGAGCAGTACTTC
>once|TRBV19|TRBD1|TRBJ2-2
CASSMMVGQGTGELFF
TGTGCCAGTAGTATGATGGTTGGACAGGGCACCGGGGAGCTGTTTTTT
>-|TRBV6-5|-|TRBJ2-3
CASSLLPGPGDTQYF
TGTGCCAGCAGTCTACTCCCTGGTCCCGGAGATACGCAGTATTTT
>-|TRBV28|-|TRBJ1-4
CASSFRFRGQGGGKLFF
TGTGCCAGCAGTTTTAGGTTTAGGGGCCAAGGGGGTGGAAAACTGTTTTTT
>few|TRBV10-3|-|TRBJ2-7
CAIINKGGEQYF
TGTGCCATCATTAACAAGGGAGGCGAGCAGTACTTC
>-|TRBV5-8|-|TRBJ2-7
CASRQGSRYF
TGTGCCAGCAGACAAGGGAGCCGGTACTTC
>-|TRBV28|TRBD1|TRBJ2-1
CASLGTDPYNEQFF
TGTGCCAGTCTTGGGACAGACCCTTACAATGAGCAGTTCTTC
>-|TRBV28|TRBD1|TRBJ1-4
CASSLGRGRVNEKLFF
TGTGCCAGCAGTTTAGGCAGGGGGCGCGTCAATGAAAAACTGTTTTTT
>-|TRBV28|TRBD2|TRBJ2-7
CASSLGGRAYEQYF
TGTGCCAGCAGTTTAGGAGGGAGGGCCTACGAGCAGTACTTC
>-|TRBV3-1/TRBV3-2|TRBD2|TRBJ2-1
CASSRLAGGGNEQFF
TGTGCCAGCAGTCGACTAGCGGGAGGTGGCAATGAGCAGTTCTTC
>-|TRBV28|TRBD1|TRBJ2-2
CASSFRTYPGQGASLTGELFF
TGTGCCAGCAGTTTTCGGACCTATCCGGGACAGGGGGCGTCTTTAACCGGGGAGCTGTTTTTT
>-|TRBV6-5|-|TRBJ1-2
CASSYSQGYNYGYTF
TGTGCCAGCAGTTACTCGCAGGGCTATAACTATGGCTACACCTTC
>once|TRBV18|-|TRBJ2-7
CASSMGAGFEQYF
TGTGCCAGCTCAATGGGTGCGGGGTTCGAGCAGTACTTC
>-|TRBV10-3|TRBD2|TRBJ2-3
CAITSGLAGDTQYF
TGTGCCATCACTTCGGGACTAGCGGGAGATACGCAGTATTTT
>-|TRBV13|-|TRBJ2-5
CASSPARETQYF
TGTGCCAGCAGCCCCGCACGGGAGACCCAGTACTTC
>-|TRBV7-9|TRBD2|TRBJ2-3
CASSLAGLAIDTQYF
TGTGCCAGCAGCTTAGCAGGACTAGCGATAGATACGCAGTATTTT
>once|TRBV3-1/TRBV3-2|-|TRBJ2-2
CASSQLSNTGELFF
TGTGCCAGCAGCCAACTATCGAACACCGGGGAGCTGTTTTTT